These 28 T cell receptor beta chains were all obtained from the same sample, sequenced in a study of shared clonotypes between healthy human individuals. TCRdb keeps only in-frame clones here, not all; method: immunoSEQ multiplex PCR. The repertoire holds 1.5 million to 2.5 million clones, with approximately 94% as singletons. The naive CD8 fraction comprised CD45RO-negative cells positively selected for CCR7 and excluded terminally differentiated effector memory CD45RA+ cells. Material: naive CD8+ T cells sorted from blood. The receptors derive from a man between 18 and 35 years old in good health.

This rearrangement joins TRBV15 to TRBJ2-7, with D perhaps assigned TRBD1 or TRBD2 (5 bases each). This CDR3 is 14 amino acids long. The ends were cut back, 5 bases at V and 5 bases at J, with 16 bases in the middle. Germline CDR1 reads LNHNV; CDR2 reads YYDKDF (reference sequence). CDR3 region: CATSGGTLSDEQYF. Here the CDR3 DNA reads TGTGCCACCAGCGGTGGGACGTTGTCCGACGAGCAGTACTTC.

The V and J genes are TRBV13 and TRBJ2-3, with D perhaps matching TRBD1 or TRBD2 (6 bases each). From germline, CDR1 is PRHDT and CDR2 FYEKMQ (reference sequence). With 4 bases removed from V and 0 bases from J, the gap between germline ends came to 11 bases. This CDR3 contains 15 residues. The CDR3 DNA sequence: TGTGCCAGCAGCTCGCGGAGGGGGAGCACAGATACGCAGTATTTT. This encodes CASSSRRGSTDTQYF.

The genes are TRBV6-5 and TRBJ2-5; 9 bases align to TRBD2. The CDR3 covers 12 residues. The germline V gene encodes CDR1 MNHEY and CDR2 SVGAGI. V trimming: 6 bases; J trimming: 4 bases; junction bases outside the gene matches: 0. The CDR3 loop is CASRTSGETQYF. Here the CDR3 DNA reads TGTGCCAGCAGGACTAGCGGAGAGACCCAGTACTTC.

This clone has more than one count but fewer than ten. The chain recombines TRBV2 with TRBJ2-7; D remains ambiguous. Looked up from germline, CDR1 is SNHLY and CDR2 is FYNNEI. There are 15 residues in the CDR3. Trimming removed 1 base at V and 2 bases at J, with 12 bases between. Here the CDR3 reads CASSEGSGATYEQYF. The CDR3 coding sequence is TGTGCCAGCAGTGAAGGGTCAGGCGCTACCTACGAGCAGTACTTC.

A remark on this clone: The sample has other DNA sequences that encode this CDR3 too. The chain uses TRBV10-3 and TRBJ2-3; 7 bases match TRBD1. This CDR3 contains 14 residues. Germline values: CDR1 ENHRY, CDR2 SYGVKD. V lost 0 bases to trimming and J lost 3 bases; unmatched junction nucleotides: 0. The CDR3 is CAISESDRTDTQYF. The CDR3 DNA reads as TGTGCCATCAGTGAGTCGGACAGGACAGATACGCAGTATTTT.

This clone was counted between two and nine times. The chain recombines TRBV4-1 with TRBJ1-5, with D possibly being TRBD1 (5 bases). Germline-derived CDR1 and CDR2 are MGHRA and YSYEKL. Trimming left V 1 base short and J 4 bases short, with 8 bases between. CDR3 length: 14 amino acids. The CDR3 is CASSQAQGNQPQHF. The CDR3 bases are TGCGCCAGCAGCCAAGCGCAGGGAAATCAGCCCCAGCATTTT.

In the case of this clone: The same CDR3 can be traced to other DNA sequences in this sample. The chain uses TRBV27 and TRBJ1-6; D remains ambiguous. V was shortened by 0 bases and J by 7 bases, with 4 bases between the two germline ends. Germline lookup yields CDR1 MNHEY and CDR2 SMNVEV (reference sequence). The CDR3 has 13 amino acids. The CDR3 bases are TGTGCCAGCAGTTTATCGGGCAATTCACCCCTCCACTTT. Encoded protein: CASSLSGNSPLHF.

On this clone: Other DNA sequences in this specimen translate into the identical CDR3. This sequence joins TRBV4-3 and TRBJ2-7; D unclear. Trimming stripped 1 base from V and 0 bases from J, with 7 bases between. This CDR3 comprises 14 residues. Germline CDR1 reads LGHNA; CDR2 reads YSLEER. CDR3 nucleotides: TGCGCCAGCAGCCAAGGGGCAGCCTCCTACGAGCAGTACTTC. It encodes CASSQGAASYEQYF.

The chain recombines TRBV5-4 with TRBJ1-1; unclear D gene. This CDR3 has 14 residues. Germline CDR1 and CDR2: SGHNT and YYREEE (reference sequence). The germline V and J ends were trimmed by 6 bases and 1 base, with 13 bases remaining between them. DNA for the CDR3: TGTGCCAGCACAGAGTCATCAGGGAACACTGAAGCTTTCTTT. Its translation: CASTESSGNTEAFF.

This chain links TRBV13 with TRBJ1-2, with 8 bases fitting TRBD1. The CDR3 is 15 residues long. Unmatched junction bases numbered 12, after V lost 4 bases and J lost 8 bases. Germline-derived CDR1 and CDR2 are PRHDT and FYEKMQ (reference sequence). CDR3 protein: CASSWPTTGGEGYTF. The CDR3 nucleotides read TGTGCCAGCAGCTGGCCCACAACAGGGGGGGAAGGCTACACCTTC. The entire variable domain, with the rest obtained from reference TRBV13 and TRBJ1-2, is as follows: AAGVIQSPRHLIKEKRETATLKCYPIPRHDTVYWYQQGPGQDPQFLISFYEKMQSDKGSIPDRFSAQQFSDYHSELNMSSLELGDSALYFCASSWPTTGGEGYTFGSGTRLTVV.

The chain joins TRBV2 to TRBJ1-1, with D perhaps matching TRBD1 (5 bases). This CDR3 is built from 14 residues. Germline-derived CDR1 and CDR2 are SNHLY and FYNNEI. Trimming took 6 bases from V and 1 from J, leaving 12 bases between them. CDR3 in amino acids: CASRLGTTNTEAFF. Written as DNA, the CDR3 is TGTGCCAGCAGGTTGGGGACCACGAACACTGAAGCTTTCTTT.

This chain links TRBV7-9 with TRBJ2-2; 13 nucleotides align to TRBD2. The CDR3 length is 16 residues. The germline gives CDR1 SEHNR, CDR2 FQNEAQ (reference sequence). V shed 5 bases and J 3 bases; nucleotides not matched to a gene: 3. This CDR3 reads CASSPTSGRYTGELFF. In DNA, the CDR3 is TGTGCCAGCAGCCCGACTAGCGGGAGGTACACCGGGGAGCTGTTTTTT.

The CDR3 DNA reads TGTGCCAGCAGCTTGGTCAATACCCAAGAGACCCAGTACTTC. It translates to CASSLVNTQETQYF. The V call is TRBV5-6, the J call TRBJ2-5; D is undetermined. The CDR3 spans 14 residues. Germline V gene lookup returns CDR1 SGHDT and CDR2 YYEEEE. V was clipped by 0 bases and J by 1 base, with 7 bases between them.

V gene TRBV15 combines with J gene TRBJ2-7, with D possibly matching TRBD1 (6 bases). Germline CDR1 and CDR2: LNHNV and YYDKDF (reference sequence). V was shortened by 1 base and J by 5 bases, with 24 bases between the two germline ends. This CDR3 comprises 18 residues. Here the CDR3 reads CATSRGWGRDTLADEQYF. The DNA for the CDR3 is TGTGCCACCAGCAGAGGATGGGGTAGGGACACGTTGGCGGACGAGCAGTACTTC.

The gene calls are TRBV4-1 and TRBJ2-1, with TRBD2 matching 12 bases. This CDR3 is 17 amino acids long. Germline CDR1 is MGHRA and CDR2 is YSYEKL. The trim removed 0 bases at V and 9 bases at J, leaving 9 bases unmatched. The DNA for the CDR3 is TGCGCCAGCAGCCAAGATAGACTAGCGGGAGTGGGGCCTGAGCAGTTCTTC. Translated: CASSQDRLAGVGPEQFF.

This clone has a single count. The chain employs TRBV6-1 and TRBJ2-7; 10 nucleotides align to TRBD1. Per germline, CDR1 MNHNS and CDR2 SASEGT. The CDR3 runs to 15 residues. V shed 4 bases and J 4 bases; nucleotides not matched to a gene: 7. The CDR3 region has the DNA TGTGCCAGCAGTGCCCCGACAGGGGGCCTTTACGAGCAGTACTTC. Translation: CASSAPTGGLYEQYF.

The chain carries TRBV10-2 and TRBJ2-2, with D possibly matching TRBD1 (6 bases). Germline CDR1 reads WSHSY; CDR2 reads SAAADI. Trimming took 10 bases from V and 6 from J, leaving 9 bases between them. The CDR3 loop spans 11 amino acids. CDR3 nucleotides: TGCGCCATCAGGGGAGCCGGGGAGCTGTTTTTT. This gives the protein CAIRGAGELFF.

J is TRBJ1-6 and V is TRBV27; TRBD1 matches 8 bases. V gave up 4 bases and J gave up 5 bases; unmatched junction bases: 1. The length of the CDR3 is 14 residues. Germline values: CDR1 MNHEY, CDR2 SMNVEV (reference sequence). CDR3 sequence: CASSSDRDNSPLHF. The CDR3 DNA sequence: TGTGCCAGCAGTTCGGACAGGGATAATTCACCCCTCCACTTT.

The V call is TRBV28, the J call TRBJ2-5; TRBD1 might be the D (8 bases). Trimming cost V 2 bases and J 5 bases, with 12 bases left between them. CDR1 is MDHEN, CDR2 SYDVKM, per germline. The CDR3 has 14 amino acids. This chain's CDR3 is CASSLGQGGETQYF. The CDR3 bases are TGTGCCAGCAGTTTAGGACAGGGAGGGGAGACCCAGTACTTC.

The chain combines TRBV21-1 with TRBJ1-5; TRBD1 is the table's D call, not checked against the DNA. TRBV21-1 is termed a pseudogene. This CDR3 contains 15 residues. The CDR3 loop reads CASMKDRRSNQPQHF. As DNA, the CDR3 is TGTGCCAGCATGAAGGACAGGCGGAGTAATCAGCCCCAGCATTTT.

This sequence joins TRBV27 and TRBJ1-3; 8 bases fit TRBD1. The J segment lost 4 bases and the V segment lost 4 bases, leaving 6 bases of the junction unmatched. CDR1 is MNHEY, CDR2 SMNVEV, per germline (reference sequence). This CDR3 spans 15 amino acids. DNA for the CDR3: TGTGCCAGCAGTTACGGACAGGGTTGGGGAAACACCATATATTTT. It specifies CASSYGQGWGNTIYF.

With respect to this clone: The same CDR3 arises from other DNA sequences in this sample as well. V and J are TRBV27 and TRBJ2-7; 7 positions agree with TRBD2. Losses at the gene ends were 5 bases for V and 0 bases for J; bases not matched to a gene: 7. The CDR3 extends over 15 amino acids. Germline CDR1 is MNHEY and CDR2 is SMNVEV (reference sequence). In DNA form, the CDR3 reads TGTGCCAGCAGTCTTGGACTAGAGGGCTCCTACGAGCAGTACTTC. This gives the protein CASSLGLEGSYEQYF.

To note about this clone: The same CDR3 arises from other DNA sequences in this sample as well. The rearrangement joins TRBV19 to TRBJ2-7; D is tentatively TRBD1 or TRBD2 (5 bases each). The CDR3 is 13 residues long. Germline CDR1 reads LNHDA; CDR2 reads SQIVND (reference sequence). V dropped 3 bases and J dropped 4 bases, with 10 bases sitting between them. Here the CDR3 reads CASSIDEGYEQYF. CDR3 in DNA: TGTGCCAGTAGTATTGATGAGGGGTACGAGCAGTACTTC.

Comments on this clone: Other DNA sequences in the same sample also yield this CDR3. The chain is built from TRBV30 and TRBJ2-3; D remains unclear. CDR1 and CDR2 (germline): GTSNPN, SVGIG (reference sequence). V was cut by 0 bases and J by 4 bases, with 5 bases left in between. CDR3 length equals 12 residues. The CDR3 protein is CAWSVVSDTQYF. For the CDR3, the DNA is TGTGCCTGGAGTGTAGTTTCAGATACGCAGTATTTT. The full variable domain, rest sourced from reference TRBV30 and TRBJ2-3, is SQTIHQWPATLVQPVGSPLSLECTVEGTSNPNLYWYRQAAGRGLQLLFYSVGIGQISSEVPQNLSASRPQDRQFILSSKKLLLSDSGFYLCAWSVVSDTQYFGPGTRLTVL.

The chain has TRBV19 and TRBJ2-7; 7 bases agree with TRBD1. Trimming took 6 bases from V and 6 from J; bases not matched to a gene: 8. Germline-derived CDR1 and CDR2 are LNHDA and SQIVND (reference sequence). The CDR3 loop spans 13 amino acids. The CDR3 region is CASSVSQGSEQYF. The CDR3 DNA is TGTGCCAGTAGCGTTTCACAGGGGAGCGAGCAGTACTTC.

Regarding this clone: The sample contains more than one DNA sequence encoding this CDR3. The chain carries TRBV6-6 and TRBJ2-7; D uncertain. Trimming removed 0 bases at V and 5 bases at J, with 5 bases between. CDR1 and CDR2 from the germline V gene are MNHNY and SVGAGI (reference sequence). This CDR3 has 12 amino acids. CDR3 sequence (DNA): TGTGCCAGCAGTTACTCCCCCCACGAGCAGTACTTC. It translates to CASSYSPHEQYF.

The CDR3 reads CASSLGQGAAYNEQFF. CDR3 in DNA: TGTGCCAGCAGCTTAGGACAGGGGGCTGCCTACAATGAGCAGTTCTTC. The chain links TRBV13 to TRBJ2-1; 9 positions agree with TRBD1. The trim removed 0 bases at V and 2 bases at J, leaving 2 bases unmatched. CDR1 is PRHDT and CDR2 is FYEKMQ in the germline V gene (reference sequence). The CDR3 runs to 16 residues.

This sequence joins TRBV2 and TRBJ2-3; 9 nucleotides match TRBD1. Germline lookup yields CDR1 SNHLY and CDR2 FYNNEI. This CDR3 spans 15 amino acids. Unmatched junction bases numbered 4, after V lost 4 bases and J lost 2 bases. CDR3 sequence: CASSGGTGFTDTQYF. CDR3 in DNA: TGTGCCAGCAGTGGAGGGACAGGGTTCACAGATACGCAGTATTTT.